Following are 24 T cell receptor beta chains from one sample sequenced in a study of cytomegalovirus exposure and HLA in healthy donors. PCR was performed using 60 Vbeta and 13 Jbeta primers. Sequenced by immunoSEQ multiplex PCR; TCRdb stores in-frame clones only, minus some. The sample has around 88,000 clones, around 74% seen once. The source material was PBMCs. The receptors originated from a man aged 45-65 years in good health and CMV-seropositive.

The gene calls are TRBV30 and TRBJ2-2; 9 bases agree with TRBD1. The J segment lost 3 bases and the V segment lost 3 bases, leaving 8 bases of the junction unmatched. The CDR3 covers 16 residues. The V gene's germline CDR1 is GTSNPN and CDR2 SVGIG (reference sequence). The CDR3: CAWSDDRGSYTGELFF. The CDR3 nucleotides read TGTGCCTGGAGCGACGACAGGGGGTCGTACACCGGGGAGCTGTTTTTT.

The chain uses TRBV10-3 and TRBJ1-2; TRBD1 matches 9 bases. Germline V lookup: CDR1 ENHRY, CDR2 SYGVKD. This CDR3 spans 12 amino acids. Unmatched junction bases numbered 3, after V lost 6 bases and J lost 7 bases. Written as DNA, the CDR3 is TGTGCCATCAGGGGGACAGGGCGTGGCTACACCTTC. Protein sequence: CAIRGTGRGYTF.

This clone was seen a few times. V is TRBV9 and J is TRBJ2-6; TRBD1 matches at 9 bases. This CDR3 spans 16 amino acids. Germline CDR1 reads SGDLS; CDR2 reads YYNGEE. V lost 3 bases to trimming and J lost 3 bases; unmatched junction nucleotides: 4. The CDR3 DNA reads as TGTGCCAGCAGCGCACAGGGGGCAGGTGGGGCCAACGTCCTGACTTTC. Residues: CASSAQGAGGANVLTF.

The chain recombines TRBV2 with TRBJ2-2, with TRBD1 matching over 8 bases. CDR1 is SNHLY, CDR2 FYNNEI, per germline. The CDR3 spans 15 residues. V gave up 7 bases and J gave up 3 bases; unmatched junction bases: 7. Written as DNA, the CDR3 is TGTGCCAGCACCCGACAGGGGATGGACACCGGGGAGCTGTTTTTT. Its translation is CASTRQGMDTGELFF.

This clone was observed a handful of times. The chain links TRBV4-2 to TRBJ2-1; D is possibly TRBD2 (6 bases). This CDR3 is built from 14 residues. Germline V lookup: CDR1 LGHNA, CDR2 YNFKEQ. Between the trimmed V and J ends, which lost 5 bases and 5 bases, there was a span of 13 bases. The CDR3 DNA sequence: TGTGCCAGCAGCAAAGGCGGGGCTAACAATGAGCAGTTCTTC. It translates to CASSKGGANNEQFF.

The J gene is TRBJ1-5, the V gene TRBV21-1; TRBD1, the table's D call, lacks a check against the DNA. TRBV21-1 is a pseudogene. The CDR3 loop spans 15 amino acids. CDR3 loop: CASSNPGQGNQPQHF. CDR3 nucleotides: TGTGCCAGCAGCAACCCGGGACAGGGGAATCAGCCCCAGCATTTT.

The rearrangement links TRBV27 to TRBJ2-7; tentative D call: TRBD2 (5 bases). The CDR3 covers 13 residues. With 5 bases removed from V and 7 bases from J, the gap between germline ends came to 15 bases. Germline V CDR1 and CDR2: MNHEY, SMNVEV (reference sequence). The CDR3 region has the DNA TGTGCCAGCAGTCTCTCGCCGGGGTGGGAGCAGTACTTC. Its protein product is CASSLSPGWEQYF.

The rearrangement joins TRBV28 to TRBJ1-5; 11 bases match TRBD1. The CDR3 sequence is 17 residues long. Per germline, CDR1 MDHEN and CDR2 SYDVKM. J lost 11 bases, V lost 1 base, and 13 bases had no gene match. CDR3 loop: CASSLSVLGQGALAQHF. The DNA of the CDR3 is TGTGCCAGCAGTTTATCCGTTCTCGGACAGGGGGCTTTGGCCCAGCATTTT. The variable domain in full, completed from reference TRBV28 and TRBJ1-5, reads DVKVTQSSRYLVKRTGEKVFLECVQDMDHENMFWYRQDPGLGLRLIYFSYDVKMKEKGDIPEGYSVSREKKERFSLILESASTNQTSMYLCASSLSVLGQGALAQHFGDGTRLSIL.

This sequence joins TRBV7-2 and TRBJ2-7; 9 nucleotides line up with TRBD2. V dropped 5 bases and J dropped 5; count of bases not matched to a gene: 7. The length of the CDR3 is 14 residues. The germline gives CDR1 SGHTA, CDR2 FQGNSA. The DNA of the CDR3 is TGTGCCAGCAGCAGAAGCGGGGGGCGGGACGAGCAGTACTTC. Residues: CASSRSGGRDEQYF.

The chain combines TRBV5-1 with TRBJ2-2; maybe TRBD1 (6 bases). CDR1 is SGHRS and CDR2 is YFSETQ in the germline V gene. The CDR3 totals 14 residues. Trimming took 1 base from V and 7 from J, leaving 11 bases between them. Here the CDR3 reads CASSLQGTGGELFF. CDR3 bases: TGCGCCAGCAGCTTGCAGGGGACGGGCGGGGAGCTGTTTTTT.

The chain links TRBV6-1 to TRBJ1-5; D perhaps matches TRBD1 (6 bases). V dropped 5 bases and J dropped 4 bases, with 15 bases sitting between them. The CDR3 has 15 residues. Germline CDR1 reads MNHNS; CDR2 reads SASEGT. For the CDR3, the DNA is TGTGCCAGCAGTAGCGGGACAAGCCCAAATCAGCCCCAGCATTTT. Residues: CASSSGTSPNQPQHF.

In DNA, the CDR3 is TGTGCCAGCAGCCGTAAAGGGGGTAGCGCTGAAGCTTTCTTT. Translated: CASSRKGGSAEAFF. The gene calls are TRBV7-9 and TRBJ1-1; possibly TRBD1 for D (6 bases). The germline V and J ends were trimmed by 5 bases and 6 bases, with 16 bases remaining between them. CDR1 and CDR2 (germline): SEHNR, FQNEAQ (reference sequence). CDR3 length equals 14 residues.

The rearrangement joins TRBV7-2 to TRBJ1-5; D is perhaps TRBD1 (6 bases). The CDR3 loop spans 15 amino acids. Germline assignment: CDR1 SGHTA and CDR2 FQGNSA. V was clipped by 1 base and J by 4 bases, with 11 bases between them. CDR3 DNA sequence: TGTGCCAGCAGCTTAGAGTCAGGGGTGAATCAGCCCCAGCATTTT. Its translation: CASSLESGVNQPQHF.

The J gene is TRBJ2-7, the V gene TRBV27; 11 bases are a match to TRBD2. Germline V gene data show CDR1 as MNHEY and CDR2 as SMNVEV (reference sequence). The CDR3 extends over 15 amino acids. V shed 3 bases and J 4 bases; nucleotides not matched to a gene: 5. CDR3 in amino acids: CASSLTSGIHYEQYF. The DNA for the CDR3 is TGTGCCAGCAGTTTGACTAGCGGGATACATTACGAGCAGTACTTC.

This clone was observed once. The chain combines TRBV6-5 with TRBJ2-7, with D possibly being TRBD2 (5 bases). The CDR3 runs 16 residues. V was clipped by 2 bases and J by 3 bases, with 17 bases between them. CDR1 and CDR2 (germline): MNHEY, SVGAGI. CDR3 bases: TGTGCCAGCAGTTACGTGGTCGGGGAGCCGGGCTACGAGCAGTACTTC. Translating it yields CASSYVVGEPGYEQYF.

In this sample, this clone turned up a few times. CDR3 sequence (DNA): TGTGCCAGTAGGGCTAGCTCCTACAATGAGCAGTTCTTC. Its protein is CASRASSYNEQFF. The chain links TRBV19 to TRBJ2-1; D remains unclear. Germline V CDR1 and CDR2: LNHDA, SQIVND (reference sequence). Trimming took off 6 bases at V and 0 bases at J, with 6 bases between the two ends. This CDR3 is built from 13 residues. Using reference TRBV19 and TRBJ2-1 for the parts outside the CDR3, the full variable domain is DGGITQSPKYLFRKEGQNVTLSCEQNLNHDAMYWYRQDPGQGLRLIYYSQIVNDFQKGDIAEGYSVSREKKESFPLTVTSAQKNPTAFYLCASRASSYNEQFFGPGTRLTVL.

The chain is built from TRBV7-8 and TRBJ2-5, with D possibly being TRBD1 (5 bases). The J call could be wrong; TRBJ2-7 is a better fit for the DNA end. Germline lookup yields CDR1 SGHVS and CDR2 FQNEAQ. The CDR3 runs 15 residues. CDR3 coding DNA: TGTGCCAGCAGCTCCAGAAGTCCAGGGTCCTACGAGCAGTACTTC. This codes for CASSSRSPGSYEQYF.

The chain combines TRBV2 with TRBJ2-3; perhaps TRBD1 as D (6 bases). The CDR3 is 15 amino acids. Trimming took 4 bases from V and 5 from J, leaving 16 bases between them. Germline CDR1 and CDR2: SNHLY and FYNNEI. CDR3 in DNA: TGTGCCAGCAGTGTTACCCCAGGGGTCATAGATACGCAGTATTTT. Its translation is CASSVTPGVIDTQYF.

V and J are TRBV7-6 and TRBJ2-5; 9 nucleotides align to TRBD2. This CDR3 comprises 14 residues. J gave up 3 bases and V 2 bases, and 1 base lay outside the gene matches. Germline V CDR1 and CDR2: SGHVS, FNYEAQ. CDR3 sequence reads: CASSLLAGEETQYF. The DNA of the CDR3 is TGTGCCAGCAGCTTATTAGCGGGAGAAGAGACCCAGTACTTC.

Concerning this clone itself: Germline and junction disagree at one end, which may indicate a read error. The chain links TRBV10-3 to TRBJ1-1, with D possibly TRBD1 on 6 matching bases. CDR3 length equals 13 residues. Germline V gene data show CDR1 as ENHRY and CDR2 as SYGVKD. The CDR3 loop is CAIGDRLNTEAFF. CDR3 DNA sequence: TGTGCCATCGGTGACAGGCTGAACACTGAAGCTTTCTTT.

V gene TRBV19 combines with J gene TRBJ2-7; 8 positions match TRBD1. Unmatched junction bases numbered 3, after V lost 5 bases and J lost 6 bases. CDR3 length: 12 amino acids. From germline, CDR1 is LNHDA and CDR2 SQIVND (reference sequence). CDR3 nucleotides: TGTGCCAGTAGTGGACAGGGTATCGAGCAGTACTTC. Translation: CASSGQGIEQYF. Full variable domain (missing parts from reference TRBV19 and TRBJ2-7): DGGITQSPKYLFRKEGQNVTLSCEQNLNHDAMYWYRQDPGQGLRLIYYSQIVNDFQKGDIAEGYSVSREKKESFPLTVTSAQKNPTAFYLCASSGQGIEQYFGPGTRLTVT.

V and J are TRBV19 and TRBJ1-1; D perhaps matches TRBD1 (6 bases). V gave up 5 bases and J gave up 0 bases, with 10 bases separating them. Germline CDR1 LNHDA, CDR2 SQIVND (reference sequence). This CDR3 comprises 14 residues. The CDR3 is CASSGGGLNTEAFF. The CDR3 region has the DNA TGTGCCAGTAGTGGGGGGGGGCTGAACACTGAAGCTTTCTTT.

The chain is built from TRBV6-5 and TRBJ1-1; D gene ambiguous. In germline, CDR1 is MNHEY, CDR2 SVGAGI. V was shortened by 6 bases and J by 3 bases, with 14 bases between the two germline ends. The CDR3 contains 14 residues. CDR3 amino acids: CASRKISPYTEAFF. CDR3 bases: TGTGCCAGCAGGAAAATCAGTCCCTACACTGAAGCTTTCTTT.

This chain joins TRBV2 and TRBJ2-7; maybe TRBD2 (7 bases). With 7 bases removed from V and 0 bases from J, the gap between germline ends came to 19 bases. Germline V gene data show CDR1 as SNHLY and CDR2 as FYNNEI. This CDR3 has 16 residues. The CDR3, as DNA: TGTGCCAGCAATCGTCCGGGGGGCCTAAGCTCCTACGAGCAGTACTTC. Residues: CASNRPGGLSSYEQYF.